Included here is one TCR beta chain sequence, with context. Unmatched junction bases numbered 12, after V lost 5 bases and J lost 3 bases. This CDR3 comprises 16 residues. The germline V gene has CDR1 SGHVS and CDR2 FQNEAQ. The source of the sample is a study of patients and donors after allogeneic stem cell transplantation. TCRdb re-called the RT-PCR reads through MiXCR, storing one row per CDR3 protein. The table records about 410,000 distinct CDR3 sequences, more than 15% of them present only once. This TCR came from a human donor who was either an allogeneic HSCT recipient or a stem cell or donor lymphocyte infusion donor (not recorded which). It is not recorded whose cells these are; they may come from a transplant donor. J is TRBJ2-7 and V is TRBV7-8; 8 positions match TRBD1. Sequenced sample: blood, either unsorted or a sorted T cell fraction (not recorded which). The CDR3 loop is CASSNHIWTGRYEQYF. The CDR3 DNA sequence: TGTGCCAGCAGCAACCACATTTGGACAGGGCGCTACGAGCAGTACTTC.